Each of the 3 T cell receptor beta chains below was sequenced from the same sample in a study of regulatory T cells in long-lasting Graves disease. Both iRepertoire HTBI primers and Arm-PCR of CDR3 regions were used to build the TCR beta libraries. TCRdb redid the calling of the multiplex PCR reads with MiXCR, one entry per CDR3 protein. The sample includes some 340,000 distinct CDR3 sequences, approximately 12% of them seen just once. The time point: newly diagnosed GD, antithyroid drugs for less than 3 months. RNA from PBMCs was the source of the TCR library. Another study also made use of these data, one on T cells in Graves' hyperthyroidism and ophthalmopathy.

The specimen comprised peripheral blood mononuclear cells (PBMCs), sampled at new diagnosis, from a patient treated with antithyroid drugs. These TCRs come from a woman aged 18-29 years with Graves disease.

Ten or more counts support this clonotype. This rearrangement joins TRBV15 to TRBJ2-5, with D uncertain. This CDR3 is 13 amino acids long. V lost 1 base and J lost 7, with 10 bases in between. The germline V gene has CDR1 LNHNV and CDR2 YYDKDF (reference sequence). The CDR3 loop reads CATSRALYRTQYF. The CDR3 DNA reads TGTGCCACCAGCAGAGCTCTCTACAGGACCCAGTACTTC.

This clonotype was detected many times. The rearrangement links TRBV11-3 to TRBJ1-1, with a possible D match to TRBD1 (6 bases). Germline assignment: CDR1 SGHNT and CDR2 YENEEA. V shed 2 bases and J shed 3 bases, with 10 bases lying between them. This CDR3 is 14 amino acids long. CDR3 nucleotide sequence: TGTGCCAGCAGCTTACCAGGGGCGGACACTGAAGCTTTCTTT. Its protein is CASSLPGADTEAFF. The entire variable domain, with the rest obtained from reference TRBV11-3 and TRBJ1-1, is as follows: EAGVVQSPRYKIIEKKQPVAFWCNPISGHNTLYWYLQNLGQGPELLIRYENEEAVDDSQLPKDRFSAERLKGVDSTLKIQPAELGDSAVYLCASSLPGADTEAFFGQGTRLTVV.

This clonotype was detected a few times. The rearrangement uses TRBV28 and TRBJ1-2; D call uncertain. This CDR3 is 12 amino acids long. Germline lookup yields CDR1 MDHEN and CDR2 SYDVKM. Trimming took 5 bases from V and 8 from J, leaving 12 bases between them. Written as DNA, the CDR3 is TGTGCCAGCAGTATGACAAGTAGCGGCTACACCTTC. Encoded protein: CASSMTSSGYTF.